One and the same sample provided the 15 T cell receptor beta chains below, sequenced in a study of blood T cell repertoires in COVID-19. Assay used: immunoSEQ multiplex PCR; TCRdb lists only in-frame clones, some missing. The sample yields 200,000 to 250,000 clones, almost 90% seen once. Sequences were obtained from peripheral blood. The receptor source for this set is a man younger than 35 with active or convalescent COVID-19.

V usage is TRBV9 and J usage is TRBJ2-1, with a weak D call TRBD1 (9 bases). CDR1 is SGDLS and CDR2 is YYNGEE in the germline V gene. The V and J ends lost 4 bases and 7 bases respectively, with 21 bases between them. The CDR3 runs to 16 residues. The CDR3 protein is CASSPRGGTGYNEQFF. In nucleotides, the CDR3 is TGTGCCAGCAGCCCTCGGGGGGGGACAGGGTATAATGAGCAGTTCTTC.

The DNA for the CDR3 is TGTGCCAGCAGCACCGGGAGCACCCTCGACTATGGCTACACCTTC. This translates into CASSTGSTLDYGYTF. The V call is TRBV4-2, the J call TRBJ1-2; D is undetermined. From germline, CDR1 is LGHNA and CDR2 YNFKEQ. The CDR3 runs to 15 residues. The V end lost 5 bases, the J end lost 3 bases, and 16 bases lay between the germline ends.

The rearrangement joins TRBV12-5 to TRBJ1-1; TRBD1 matches 8 bases. Germline CDR1 is LGHNT and CDR2 is FRNRAP. V gave up 6 bases and J gave up 11 bases; unmatched junction bases: 8. The CDR3 spans 12 residues. CDR3 DNA sequence: TGTGCTAGTGGCCCGCCCAGGGGGCTCGCTTTCTTT. Translated, it gives CASGPPRGLAFF.

J is TRBJ2-3 and V is TRBV27, with 10 bases matching TRBD2. V gave up 5 bases and J gave up 2 bases; unmatched junction bases: 7. CDR1 is MNHEY and CDR2 is SMNVEV in the germline V gene (reference sequence). The CDR3 totals 16 residues. The CDR3 sequence: CASSLWTSGDTDTQYF. The CDR3 DNA follows: TGTGCCAGCAGTCTCTGGACTAGCGGAGACACAGATACGCAGTATTTT.

This chain joins TRBV28 and TRBJ1-5; no reliable D call. The CDR3 loop spans 16 amino acids. Trimming removed 7 bases from V and 7 bases from J, with 23 bases in between. Germline V gene data show CDR1 as MDHEN and CDR2 as SYDVKM. The CDR3 region is CASTSSKGRGKQPQHF. The CDR3 DNA reads TGTGCCAGCACCTCAAGCAAGGGTCGAGGGAAACAGCCCCAGCATTTT.

This rearrangement joins TRBV29-1 to TRBJ2-2; TRBD1 agrees at 7 bases. Germline V gene data show CDR1 as SQVTM and CDR2 as ANQGSEA. The CDR3 sequence is 14 residues long. V lost 7 bases to trimming and J lost 3 bases; unmatched junction nucleotides: 8. DNA for the CDR3: TGCAGCGCGGGACGGGACAGAGACACCGGGGAGCTGTTTTTT. Translation: CSAGRDRDTGELFF.

This chain connects TRBV2 to TRBJ2-3, with D perhaps matching TRBD2 (5 bases). Germline V gene lookup returns CDR1 SNHLY and CDR2 FYNNEI. V shed 4 bases and J shed 1 base, with 9 bases lying between them. The CDR3 covers 14 residues. The CDR3 is CASSGMRGTDTQYF. CDR3 coding DNA: TGTGCCAGCAGTGGTATGAGGGGCACAGATACGCAGTATTTT.

This chain uses TRBV14 with TRBJ1-1; maybe TRBD1 (5 bases). Trimming took 4 bases from V and 4 from J, leaving 10 bases between them. This CDR3 comprises 13 residues. Germline assignment: CDR1 SGHDN and CDR2 FVKESK. The CDR3: CASSPPGGTEAFF. CDR3 in DNA: TGTGCCAGCAGCCCCCCGGGGGGCACTGAAGCTTTCTTT. Complete variable domain (other parts from reference TRBV14 and TRBJ1-1): EAGVTQFPSHSVIEKGQTVTLRCDPISGHDNLYWYRRVMGKEIKFLLHFVKESKQDESGMPNNRFLAERTGGTYSTLKVQPAELEDSGVYFCASSPPGGTEAFFGQGTRLTVV.

CDR3 sequence: CASRVQGYEQYF. In nucleotides, the CDR3 is TGTGCCAGCAGGGTACAGGGTTACGAGCAGTACTTC. The chain carries TRBV28 and TRBJ2-7, with a tentative D call TRBD1 (6 bases). Germline values: CDR1 MDHEN, CDR2 SYDVKM. The CDR3 is 12 residues long. V lost 6 bases and J 4 bases, leaving 10 bases between the germline ends.

V is TRBV7-9 and J is TRBJ1-6; TRBD1 matches 7 bases. The junction had 4 bases not matched to a gene; V was cut back by 5 bases and J by 9 bases. This CDR3 contains 13 residues. Looked up from germline, CDR1 is SEHNR and CDR2 is FQNEAQ (reference sequence). CDR3 amino acids: CASSEQGGSPLHF. The CDR3 DNA is TGTGCCAGCAGCGAGCAGGGGGGTTCACCCCTCCACTTT.

This chain links TRBV28 with TRBJ2-1, with TRBD2 identical over 8 bases. J lost 4 bases, V lost 6 bases, and 17 bases had no gene match. The CDR3 extends over 18 amino acids. Germline CDR1 reads MDHEN; CDR2 reads SYDVKM. DNA for the CDR3: TGTGCCAGCAGCCCGGGGACTAGGGGTCCGGGCCCGTACAATGAGCAGTTCTTC. Protein product: CASSPGTRGPGPYNEQFF.

The V call is TRBV4-2, the J call TRBJ1-5; possible D gene TRBD1, 5 bases. CDR1 and CDR2 from the germline V gene are LGHNA and YNFKEQ. This CDR3 has 16 residues. V lost 4 bases to trimming and J lost 8 bases, with 21 bases between them. The CDR3 here is CASSPAIQGVGEPQHF. CDR3 bases: TGTGCCAGCAGCCCTGCCATTCAGGGTGTAGGGGAGCCCCAGCATTTT.

The chain links TRBV27 to TRBJ1-6; D is unresolved. Per the germline V gene, CDR1 is MNHEY and CDR2 is SMNVEV (reference sequence). V shed 2 bases and J shed 4 bases, with 9 bases lying between them. The CDR3 totals 15 residues. Written as DNA, the CDR3 is TGTGCCAGCAGTTTAGACCGCGGTTATAATTCACCCCTCCACTTT. Translating gives CASSLDRGYNSPLHF.

The chain recombines TRBV6-4 with TRBJ1-5; D gene ambiguous. The CDR3 is 13 residues long. The germline V and J ends were trimmed by 4 bases and 4 bases, with 8 bases remaining between them. Germline loops: CDR1 MRHNA, CDR2 SNTAGT. The CDR3 protein is CASSVASNQPQHF. The CDR3 nucleotides read TGTGCCAGCAGTGTGGCCTCAAATCAGCCCCAGCATTTT.

The chain uses TRBV12-3 or TRBV12-4 and TRBJ2-3; a weak D match, TRBD1 (5 bases). This CDR3 is 13 amino acids long. V lost 8 bases and J lost 0, with 9 bases in between. The chain's CDR3 is CASQTDSTDTQYF. CDR3 coding DNA: TGTGCCAGCCAGACAGACAGCACAGATACGCAGTATTTT.